The 10 T cell receptor beta chains listed next were all sequenced from one sample in a study of vaccination effects on CD4 cells after COVID-19. The antigens for these receptors are not known. Data came from immunoSEQ multiplex PCR; TCRdb stores just in-frame clones and leaves some out. This table has about 68,000 clones, 80% appearing once. Expansion with viral peptide pools was applied to antigen-specific CD4+ T cells by the ViraFEST assay prior to sequencing. Cultured cells yielded isolated CD4+ T cells after 10 to 11 days. According to the study, vaccine recipients showed no prior SARS-CoV-2 infection and negative nucleocapsid antibodies. The input for sequencing was CD4+ T cells from PBMCs cultured with SARS-CoV-2 spike peptides, taken before COVID-19 vaccination. Receptors originate from a human donor who received a COVID-19 vaccine.

The gene calls are TRBV15 and TRBJ2-1; D gene ambiguous. Germline CDR1 LNHNV, CDR2 YYDKDF (reference sequence). The CDR3 runs 13 residues. With 5 bases removed from V and 9 bases from J, the gap between germline ends came to 14 bases. CDR3 sequence (DNA): TGTGCCACCAGCCGAGCTAGTTATGGTGAGCAGTTCTTC. Amino acids: CATSRASYGEQFF.

The chain carries TRBV29-1 and TRBJ1-1; the D gene is possibly TRBD1 (5 bases). In germline, CDR1 is SQVTM, CDR2 ANQGSEA. V was clipped by 0 bases and J by 8 bases, with 13 bases between them. CDR3 length: 13 residues. In DNA, the CDR3 is TGCAGCGTTGAAGAAAGGGACCGCTACGAAGCTTTCTTT. It yields the protein CSVEERDRYEAFF. Combining the CDR3 with reference TRBV29-1 and TRBJ1-1 gives the whole variable domain SAVISQKPSRDICQRGTSLTIQCQVDSQVTMMFWYRQQPGQSLTLIATANQGSEATYESGFVIDKFPISRPNLTFSTLTVSNMSPEDSSIYLCSVEERDRYEAFFGQGTRLTVV.

This clone was seen once. This chain uses TRBV5-1 with TRBJ1-6; no reliable D call. The V end was cut by 0 bases, the J end by 9 bases, with 13 bases between. The CDR3 is 15 residues long. CDR1 is SGHRS and CDR2 is YFSETQ in the germline V gene. The CDR3 spells CASSLAPGSRSPLHF. The CDR3 DNA is TGCGCCAGCAGCTTGGCGCCTGGGTCACGTTCACCCCTCCACTTT.

The CDR3 is CASRPRTGYEQYV. The CDR3 DNA reads TGTGCCAGCAGACCCCGGACAGGCTACGAGCAGTACGTC. V usage is TRBV6-5 and J usage is TRBJ2-7; TRBD1 matches at 7 bases. Germline CDR1 is MNHEY and CDR2 is SVGAGI. V shed 6 bases, J shed 3 bases, and the junction held 5 bases outside the gene matches. The CDR3 covers 13 residues.

The genes are TRBV27 and TRBJ1-2; TRBD1 aligns across 8 bases. Trimming removed 5 bases from V and 7 bases from J; junction bases left unmatched: 12. CDR3 length equals 15 residues. The germline V gene encodes CDR1 MNHEY and CDR2 SMNVEV (reference sequence). The CDR3, as DNA: TGTGCCAGCAGTGGCCTCAGGGGGCGTACGGGTGGCTACACCTTC. Protein product: CASSGLRGRTGGYTF.

The chain is built from TRBV28 and TRBJ2-5; tentatively, D is TRBD2 (5 bases). This CDR3 spans 14 amino acids. Trimming shortened V by 5 bases and J by 3 bases, and 13 bases separated the two germline ends. CDR1 is MDHEN and CDR2 is SYDVKM in the germline V gene. CDR3 DNA sequence: TGTGCCAGCAGTCCTCCCGGGAAAGAAGAGACCCAGTACTTC. This gives the protein CASSPPGKEETQYF.

This chain uses TRBV28 with TRBJ2-5; 7 positions match TRBD1. Germline V gives CDR1 MDHEN, CDR2 SYDVKM. The CDR3 has 14 residues. The J segment lost 5 bases and the V segment lost 5 bases, leaving 8 bases of the junction unmatched. CDR3 DNA sequence: TGTGCCAGCAGTCAATCTGGGACAGCCGAGACCCAGTACTTC. Its protein product is CASSQSGTAETQYF.

This clone has more than one count but fewer than ten. The chain joins TRBV5-5 to TRBJ1-6, with D possibly matching TRBD1 (6 bases). Trimming removed 0 bases from V and 9 bases from J, with 13 bases in between. The CDR3 is 15 amino acids. CDR1 is SGHKS and CDR2 is YYEKEE in the germline V gene (reference sequence). CDR3 region: CASSLDPGAASPLHF. In DNA form, the CDR3 reads TGTGCCAGCAGCTTGGATCCAGGGGCGGCTTCACCCCTCCACTTT. Combining the CDR3 with reference TRBV5-5 and TRBJ1-6 gives the whole variable domain DAGVTQSPTHLIKTRGQQVTLRCSPISGHKSVSWYQQVLGQGPQFIFQYYEKEERGRGNFPDRFSARQFPNYSSELNVNALLLGDSALYLCASSLDPGAASPLHFGNGTRLTVT.

This clone has just a few counts. The chain recombines TRBV6-6 with TRBJ1-6; D remains ambiguous. The CDR3 loop spans 12 amino acids. The ends were cut back, 6 bases at V and 8 bases at J, with 8 bases in the middle. Germline V gene sequence: CDR1 MNHNY, CDR2 SVGAGI (reference sequence). The CDR3 spells CASSLRDSPLHF. CDR3 nucleotide sequence: TGTGCCAGCAGCTTGAGGGATTCACCCCTCCACTTT.

The chain carries TRBV4-2 and TRBJ2-3, with D possibly being TRBD1 or TRBD2 (5 bases each). The germline V gene encodes CDR1 LGHNA and CDR2 YNFKEQ. The CDR3 spans 15 residues. The V end lost 4 bases, the J end lost 5 bases, and 16 bases lay between the germline ends. CDR3 DNA: TGTGCCAGCAGCCTTGAAGGGACCTCGGGAGATACGCAGTATTTT. Amino acids: CASSLEGTSGDTQYF.